This TCR beta chain was sequenced in a study of T cell clonality in common variable immunodeficiency. This clone was detected many times. Antigen unknown. The read terminates 3 residues before the CDR3 end, so the remaining end is supplied by the germline J gene. Study-level findings and limits: Compared with healthy controls, CVID subjects showed increased TCRbeta clonality, mostly in about a third. CVID subjects shared fewer TCRbeta clones than healthy controls did.

CVID and control samples used equivalent genomic DNA input. Profiling relied on immunoSEQ multiplex PCR, and the TCRdb table lists in-frame clones only, not all of them. The sample shows 30,000 to 40,000 clones, none of them appearing just once. With 4 bases clipped from V and 9 bases from J, the junction kept 9 bases outside the gene matches. The CDR3 runs to 15 residues. Germline lookup yields CDR1 SGHNT and CDR2 YENEEA. V and J are TRBV11-3 and TRBJ1-4, with 9 bases lining up with TRBD1. This clonotype was obtained from a person aged 18-69 years in good health. The sequencing input was peripheral blood mononuclear cells. The CDR3 loop reads CASSSPGQGGKKLFF. The CDR3 DNA, read in part, is TGTGCCAGCAGCTCCCCGGGACAGGGCGGGAAAAAA. Full variable domain (rest looked up from reference TRBV11-3 and TRBJ1-4): EAGVVQSPRYKIIEKKQPVAFWCNPISGHNTLYWYLQNLGQGPELLIRYENEEAVDDSQLPKDRFSAERLKGVDSTLKIQPAELGDSAVYLCASSSPGQGGKKLFFGSGTQLSVL.